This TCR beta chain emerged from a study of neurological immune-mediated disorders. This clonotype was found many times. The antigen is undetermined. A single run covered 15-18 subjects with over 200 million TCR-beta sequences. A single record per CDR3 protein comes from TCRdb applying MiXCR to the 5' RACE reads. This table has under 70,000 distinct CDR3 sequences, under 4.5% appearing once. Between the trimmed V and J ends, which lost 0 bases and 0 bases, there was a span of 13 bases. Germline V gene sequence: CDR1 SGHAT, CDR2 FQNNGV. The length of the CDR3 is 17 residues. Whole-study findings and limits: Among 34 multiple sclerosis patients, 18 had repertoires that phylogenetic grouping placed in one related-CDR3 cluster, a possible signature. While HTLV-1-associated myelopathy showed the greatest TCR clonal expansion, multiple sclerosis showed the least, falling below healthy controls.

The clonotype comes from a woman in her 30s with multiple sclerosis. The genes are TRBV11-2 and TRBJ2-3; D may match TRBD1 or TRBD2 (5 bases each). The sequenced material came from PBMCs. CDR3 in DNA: TGTGCCAGCAGCTTAGACGGGGCGGCCACTAGCACAGATACGCAGTATTTT. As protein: CASSLDGAATSTDTQYF.